This TCR beta chain was sequenced in a study of follicular helper T cells after annual influenza vaccination (dated by TCRdb to the late 2010s). Notes on the research overall: After each seasonal influenza vaccination, blood samples were collected on days 0, 7 and 28. To study recall of cTfh clones, some subjects were followed through successive annual vaccinations in the 2013-2014, 2014-2015 and 2015-2016 seasons. One week after vaccination, a second recruited cohort of more than nine subjects (Table S1) displayed a similar ICOS+CD38+ cTfh response. The 2013-2014 samples were cryopreserved, while the 2015 samples were processed right after collection. Six subjects had multi-year samples: four covered two vaccination seasons and two covered three seasons.

Receptor libraries were prepared by the immunoSEQ multiplex PCR assay. Adaptive Biotechnologies handled the TCRB amplification, library preparation, sequencing and preliminary bioinformatics at Survey level resolution. The source study handled its data this way. Clonality was calculated in R as 1 minus normalized Shannon entropy, and the Gini index was calculated with the R package ineq. To get the overlap score, the summed counts of shared sequences were divided by the total counts of all sequences in both of the compared samples. The significance of shared clonotypes was tested with Fisher's exact test, assuming a theoretical repertoire of 10^7 TCRB sequences. TCRdb took this table from immuneACCESS and kept in-frame rearrangements with V and J called. Such tables lack part of the clones; where checked against another copy, unresolved V genes explain under half of the gap, and the rest is unexplained. The D gene and trimming were derived from the DNA, and the V and J assignments and clone size from that table. The sample table shows about 9,800 clones, and about 83% are seen once. The ten largest clonotypes hold roughly 0.35% of the sample.

As concerns this clone: It has no known antigen specificity. Base-call qualities are not available, and no considerably larger clone is one nucleotide away.

Per the publication, the time point label means: 2014-2015 season, 7 days after vaccination. Seasonal inactivated influenza vaccine (Fluvarix) was administered to adults, and sorted blood CD4 subsets were tracked by TCRB sequencing before and after vaccination. To be eligible, subjects had to be community-dwelling and could not have received an influenza vaccine during the previous 6 months. Influenza vaccine contraindications, substance abuse, HIV/AIDS, active malignancy, immunomodulatory medication and active illness such as respiratory infection were included among the exclusion criteria. Per time point, between about 40 and 110 mL of blood was sampled. Either Ficoll-Paque PLUS or SepMate separation was used to isolate PBMC. As a non-Tfh subset for comparison, CXCR5- memory CD4 T cells were sorted. Before DNA was extracted, the cell subsets were sorted from PBMC using a BD FACS Aria. The study at large found these results: Day 7 ICOS+CD38+ clones were most often found later in ICOS-CD38- cTfh, suggesting that subset may serve as a memory reservoir. When influenza clone enrichment was assessed, the possibility that the much larger non-cTfh compartments were undersampled could not be excluded. Only roughly 10-21% of analyzed cells yielded productive TCRB sequences, so sampling of rare clonotypes was not possible. ICOS+CD38+ cTfh clonality correlated with the frequency of that population, and its change correlated with the change in circulating plasmablast frequency. A recurrent oligoclonal ICOS+CD38+ cTfh response containing tetramer and AIM influenza-specific clonotypes was recalled by successive annual vaccinations.

V sheds 1 base and J sheds 10 bases, leaving 8 bases between their ends. CDR1 is given as MNHNS and CDR2 as SASEGT, both from the germline V gene. The CDR3 starts with the cysteine, ends with the phenylalanine, and has 13 residues. CDR3 DNA is the only sequence kept; it has 39 bases, read in frame from the first base. The receptor comes from an adult who received the influenza vaccine. The material was CXCR5- memory CD4+ T cells sorted from blood, obtained 7 days after influenza vaccination. Sample cell subset or site, as interpreted from the label and publication: CXCR5- memory CD4 T cells. The sequence is built from TRBV6-1 and TRBJ1-6; the D segment cannot be called with confidence. The nucleotide sequence is given as TGTGCCAGCAGTGAAGATCGGAGATCACCCCTCCACTTT. It translates to CASSEDRRSPLHF.